This passage covers 11 T cell receptor beta chains from one sample sequenced in a study of post-analysis software for immune sequencing data. Findings and caveats of the study: There were five or six TRBV segments more frequent in patients than controls, and TRBV5-6, TRBV5-1 and TRBV20-1 were among them.

For these receptors, no antigen is known. Unique molecular identifiers tagged the TCR beta cDNA libraries. TCRdb re-analysed the PCR reads in MiXCR, keeping a single row per CDR3 protein. Altogether 750,000 to 950,000 distinct CDR3 sequences are present, around 50% being singletons, with the ten largest covering approximately 4.2%. The sequenced sample consisted of blood. The receptors shown here come from a girl aged 10-17 years with multiple sclerosis.

The gene calls are TRBV7-2 and TRBJ2-5; 9 nucleotides line up with TRBD1. TRBJ2-7 matches the DNA end more closely, so the J call is doubtful. Germline loops: CDR1 SGHTA, CDR2 FQGNSA. This CDR3 is built from 14 residues. CDR3 protein: CASRSGTGIHEQYF. The CDR3 DNA is TGTGCCAGCAGATCCGGGACAGGGATCCACGAGCAGTACTTC.

This sequence joins TRBV12-3 or TRBV12-4 and TRBJ2-7, with a possible D match to TRBD2 (7 bases). CDR3 length: 15 amino acids. Trimming stripped 6 bases from V and 3 bases from J, with 18 bases between. DNA of the CDR3: TGTGCCAGCAGCCCCTTGTTGGGGGGGCACTACGAGCAGTACTTC. Encoded protein: CASSPLLGGHYEQYF.

As regards this clonotype: One junction end disagrees with the germline gene, perhaps due to a read error. The chain carries TRBV5-1 and TRBJ1-6, with a tentative D call TRBD1 (5 bases). CDR3 length: 15 amino acids. Germline CDR1 and CDR2: SGHRS and YFSETQ. CDR3 DNA: TGCGCCGGCAGCTTGGCCGGGACGGGGAATTCACCCCTCCACTTT. It is translated as CAGSLAGTGNSPLHF.

The V call is TRBV5-1, the J call TRBJ2-7; TRBD1 matches at 11 bases. The DNA end is more similar to TRBJ2-5, so the J call may be wrong. From germline, CDR1 is SGHRS and CDR2 YFSETQ. The CDR3 is 17 residues long. The DNA of the CDR3 is TGCGCCAGCAGTTCTACCTTCGGGACAGGGGGTCCAGAGACCCAGTACTTC. Translation gives CASSSTFGTGGPETQYF.

The J gene is TRBJ2-7, the V gene TRBV6-2 or TRBV6-3, with a possible D match to TRBD2 (6 bases). Germline V CDR1 and CDR2: MNHEY, SVGEGT. The CDR3 consists of 14 residues. The ends were cut back, 5 bases at V and 2 bases at J, with 13 bases in the middle. The CDR3 region is CASSRPGLPYEQYF. The DNA of the CDR3 is TGTGCCAGCAGTCGACCGGGACTGCCCTACGAGCAGTACTTC.

This clonotype has only a few counts. The junction departs from germline at one end; a sequencing error may be responsible. This chain connects TRBV7-7 to TRBJ2-7; D may be TRBD1 (6 bases). The CDR3 spans 15 residues. Germline V lookup: CDR1 SSHAT, CDR2 FNYEAQ (reference sequence). CDR3: CASSLGVGAGAEQYF. Written as DNA, the CDR3 is TGTGCTAGCAGCTTAGGTGTAGGGGCAGGGGCCGAGCAGTACTTC.

The J gene is TRBJ2-5, the V gene TRBV10-3, with D uncertain. The CDR3 consists of 11 residues. Germline loops: CDR1 ENHRY, CDR2 SYGVKD. V was pared by 3 bases and J by 5 bases, with 4 bases between. Here the CDR3 reads CAISEVETQYF. The CDR3 DNA reads TGTGCCATCAGTGAAGTGGAGACCCAGTACTTC.

The chain carries TRBV5-1 and TRBJ2-5; D ambiguous. The CDR3 consists of 15 residues. V gave up 0 bases and J gave up 3 bases, with 12 bases separating them. Germline V gene data show CDR1 as SGHRS and CDR2 as YFSETQ. CDR3 nucleotides: TGCGCCAGCAGCTTGGAGGGCAGGCCAGAAGAGACCCAGTACTTC. Translating it yields CASSLEGRPEETQYF.

This clonotype was observed a handful of times. V gene TRBV7-7 combines with J gene TRBJ2-1; the match to TRBD1 covers 7 bases. The CDR3 runs 16 residues. With V trimmed by 0 bases and J by 8 bases, 10 bases remained unmatched. Germline V CDR1 and CDR2: SSHAT, FNYEAQ (reference sequence). Here the CDR3 reads CASSLARGRPLHEQFF. The CDR3 DNA is TGTGCCAGCAGCTTAGCGAGGGGGCGCCCCCTCCATGAGCAGTTCTTC.

The chain links TRBV15 to TRBJ1-1; 12 nucleotides match TRBD1. Per the germline V gene, CDR1 is LNHNV and CDR2 is YYDKDF (reference sequence). The CDR3 covers 16 residues. Unmatched junction bases numbered 10, after V lost 6 bases and J lost 5 bases. The CDR3: CATRAMGQGARTEAFF. In DNA, the CDR3 is TGTGCCACCAGGGCGATGGGACAGGGGGCGCGTACTGAAGCTTTCTTT.

The sample holds a few counts of this clonotype. The chain couples TRBV4-1 to TRBJ2-1; D is unresolved. Germline lookup yields CDR1 MGHRA and CDR2 YSYEKL. The CDR3 is 13 residues long. Trimming removed 0 bases at V and 7 bases at J, with 7 bases between. The CDR3 DNA follows: TGCGCCAGCAGCCAAGAACGGTGGAATGAGCAGTTCTTC. It is translated as CASSQERWNEQFF.